A single sample is the source of the 5 T cell receptor beta chains below, sequenced in a study of response to subunit inactivated influenza vaccine. One entry per CDR3 protein, called by TCRdb with MiXCR from the RT-PCR reads. The table includes fewer than 550,000 distinct CDR3 sequences, 25% detected once. The sequencing here drew on CD4+ T cells sorted from PBMCs, taken about 5 days after vaccination. The source of these receptors is a man between 50 and 59 years old who received an inactivated influenza vaccine.

This chain connects TRBV12-3 or TRBV12-4 to TRBJ2-3; TRBD2 matches at 8 bases. Trimming removed 6 bases from V and 5 bases from J; junction bases left unmatched: 7. The CDR3 contains 14 residues. Here the CDR3 reads CASSPTSALDTQYF. CDR3 bases: TGTGCCAGCAGCCCGACTAGCGCCCTAGATACGCAGTATTTT.

In its sample, this clonotype was seen a few times. This chain joins TRBV6-2 or TRBV6-3 and TRBJ2-7, with 12 bases fitting TRBD2. J lost 3 bases, V lost 2 bases, and 11 bases had no gene match. Looked up from germline, CDR1 is MNHEY and CDR2 is SVGEGT. This CDR3 has 18 residues. In DNA, the CDR3 is TGTGCCAGCAGTTACCCAGGACTAGCGGGAATAGCGCTCTACGAGCAGTACTTC. It encodes CASSYPGLAGIALYEQYF.

The gene calls are TRBV5-6 and TRBJ2-2, with 7 bases fitting TRBD1. Germline V gives CDR1 SGHDT, CDR2 YYEEEE. Losses at the gene ends were 0 bases for V and 6 bases for J; bases not matched to a gene: 5. The CDR3 runs to 15 residues. In DNA form, the CDR3 reads TGTGCCAGCAGCTTGGGGGACAGAGGGGCCGGGGAGCTGTTTTTT. Protein product: CASSLGDRGAGELFF.

This clonotype was recorded at least ten times. The rearrangement joins TRBV9 to TRBJ1-1; no firm D call. The CDR3 consists of 12 residues. Deletions cut 2 bases from V and 3 bases from J, with 5 bases between. Per the germline V gene, CDR1 is SGDLS and CDR2 is YYNGEE. CDR3 in amino acids: CASSVGDTEAFF. The CDR3 DNA reads TGTGCCAGCAGCGTCGGGGACACTGAAGCTTTCTTT.

The rearrangement links TRBV5-5 to TRBJ2-7; the D gene is possibly TRBD2 (5 bases). Germline CDR1 and CDR2: SGHKS and YYEKEE (reference sequence). CDR3 length: 14 amino acids. V was trimmed by 3 bases and J by 2 bases, leaving 12 bases between them. The CDR3 sequence is CASSSGVGPYEQYF. CDR3 coding DNA: TGTGCCAGCAGCTCCGGGGTTGGACCCTACGAGCAGTACTTC. Combining the CDR3 with reference TRBV5-5 and TRBJ2-7 gives the whole variable domain DAGVTQSPTHLIKTRGQQVTLRCSPISGHKSVSWYQQVLGQGPQFIFQYYEKEERGRGNFPDRFSARQFPNYSSELNVNALLLGDSALYLCASSSGVGPYEQYFGPGTRLTVT.